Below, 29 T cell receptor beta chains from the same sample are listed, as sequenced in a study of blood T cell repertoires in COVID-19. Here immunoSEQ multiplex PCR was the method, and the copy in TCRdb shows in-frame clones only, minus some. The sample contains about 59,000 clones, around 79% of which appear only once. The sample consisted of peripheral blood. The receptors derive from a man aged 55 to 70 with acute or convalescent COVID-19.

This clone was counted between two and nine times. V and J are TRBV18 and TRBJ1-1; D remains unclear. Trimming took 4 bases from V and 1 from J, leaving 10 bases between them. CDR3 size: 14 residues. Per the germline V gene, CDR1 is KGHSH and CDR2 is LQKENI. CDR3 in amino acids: CASSRAAENTEAFF. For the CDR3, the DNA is TGTGCCAGCTCACGGGCAGCTGAGAACACTGAAGCTTTCTTT. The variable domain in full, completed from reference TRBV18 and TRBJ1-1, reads NAGVMQNPRHLVRRRGQEARLRCSPMKGHSHVYWYRQLPEEGLKFMVYLQKENIIDESGMPKERFSAEFPKEGPSILRIQQVVRGDSAAYFCASSRAAENTEAFFGQGTRLTVV.

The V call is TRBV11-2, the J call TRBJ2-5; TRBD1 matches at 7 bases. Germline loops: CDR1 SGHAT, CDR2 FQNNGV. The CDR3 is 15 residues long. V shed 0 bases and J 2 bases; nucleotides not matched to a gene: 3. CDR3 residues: CASSLDDRDQETQYF. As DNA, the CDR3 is TGTGCCAGCAGCTTAGACGACAGGGATCAAGAGACCCAGTACTTC.

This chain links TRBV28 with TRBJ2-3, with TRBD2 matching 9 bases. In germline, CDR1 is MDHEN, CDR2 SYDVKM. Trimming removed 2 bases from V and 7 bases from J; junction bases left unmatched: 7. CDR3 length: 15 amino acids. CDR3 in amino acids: CASSLAGGPVYTQYF. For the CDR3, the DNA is TGTGCCAGCAGTTTAGCGGGAGGGCCCGTCTATACGCAGTATTTT.

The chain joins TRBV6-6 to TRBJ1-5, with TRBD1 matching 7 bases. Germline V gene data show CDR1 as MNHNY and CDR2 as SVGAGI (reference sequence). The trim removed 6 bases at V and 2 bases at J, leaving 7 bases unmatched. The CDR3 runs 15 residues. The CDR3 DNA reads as TGTGCCAGCAGCAGACTCGGACAGGGCAATCAGCCCCAGCATTTT. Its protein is CASSRLGQGNQPQHF.

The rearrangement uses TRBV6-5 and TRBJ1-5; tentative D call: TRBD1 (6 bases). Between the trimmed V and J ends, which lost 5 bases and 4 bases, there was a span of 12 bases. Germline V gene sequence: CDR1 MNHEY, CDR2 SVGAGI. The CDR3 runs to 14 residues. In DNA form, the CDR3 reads TGTGCCAGCAGTCCTAGGACAGAAAATCAGCCCCAGCATTTT. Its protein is CASSPRTENQPQHF.

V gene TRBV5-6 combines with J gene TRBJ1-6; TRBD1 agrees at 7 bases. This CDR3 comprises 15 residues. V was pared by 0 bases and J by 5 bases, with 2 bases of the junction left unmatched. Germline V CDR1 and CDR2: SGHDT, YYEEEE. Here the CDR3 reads CASSLEGTDNSPLHF. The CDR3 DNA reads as TGTGCCAGCAGCTTGGAGGGGACAGATAATTCACCCCTCCACTTT.

This CDR3 reads CASSKGPGQGAIRPGRTEAFF. For the CDR3, the DNA is TGTGCCAGCAGCAAAGGTCCGGGACAGGGGGCCATCCGACCGGGGCGCACTGAAGCTTTCTTT. The rearrangement uses TRBV21-1 and TRBJ1-1; the D segment call TRBD1 is taken from the table without a DNA check. TRBV21-1 corresponds to a pseudogene. There are 21 residues in the CDR3.

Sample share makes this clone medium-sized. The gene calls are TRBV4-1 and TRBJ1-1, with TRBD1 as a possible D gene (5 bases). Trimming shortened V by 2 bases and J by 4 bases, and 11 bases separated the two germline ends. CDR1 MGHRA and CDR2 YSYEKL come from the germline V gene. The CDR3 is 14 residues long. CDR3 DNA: TGCGCCAGCAGCCAAACCCGTAGGGGCACTGAAGCTTTCTTT. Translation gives CASSQTRRGTEAFF.

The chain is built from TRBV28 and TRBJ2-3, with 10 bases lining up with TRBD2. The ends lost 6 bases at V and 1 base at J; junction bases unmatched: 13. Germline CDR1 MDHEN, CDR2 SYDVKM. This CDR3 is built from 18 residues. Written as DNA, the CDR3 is TGTGCCAGCAGCGTCATTCCGGGACTAGCGAAGCGCACAGATACGCAGTATTTT. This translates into CASSVIPGLAKRTDTQYF.

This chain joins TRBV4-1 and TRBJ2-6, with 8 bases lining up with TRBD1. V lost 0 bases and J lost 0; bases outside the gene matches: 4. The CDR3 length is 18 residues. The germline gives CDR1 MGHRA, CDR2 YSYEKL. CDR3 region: CASSQDGTGDSGANVLTF. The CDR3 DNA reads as TGCGCCAGCAGCCAAGATGGGACAGGTGACTCTGGGGCCAACGTCCTGACTTTC.

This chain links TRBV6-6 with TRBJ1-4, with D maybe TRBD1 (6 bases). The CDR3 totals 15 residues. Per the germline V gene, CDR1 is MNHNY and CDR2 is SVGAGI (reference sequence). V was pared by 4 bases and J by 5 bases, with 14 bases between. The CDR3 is CASSSKQGENEKLFF. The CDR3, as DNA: TGTGCCAGCAGTTCGAAACAGGGTGAAAATGAAAAACTGTTTTTT.

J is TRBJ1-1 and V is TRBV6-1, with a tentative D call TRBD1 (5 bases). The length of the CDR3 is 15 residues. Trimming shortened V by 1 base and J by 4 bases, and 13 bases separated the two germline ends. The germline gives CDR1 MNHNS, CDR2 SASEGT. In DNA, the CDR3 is TGTGCCAGCAGTGAAGGCTTCGGCCAGGGCACTGAAGCTTTCTTT. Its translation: CASSEGFGQGTEAFF.

CDR3 sequence: CASSYPFLSRESGYTF. The CDR3 coding sequence is TGTGCCAGCAGTTATCCCTTCCTAAGCAGGGAAAGTGGCTACACCTTC. The rearrangement links TRBV7-2 to TRBJ1-2, with D perhaps TRBD1 (5 bases). The CDR3 totals 16 residues. The V gene's germline CDR1 is SGHTA and CDR2 FQGNSA. V lost 6 bases and J 7 bases, leaving 24 bases between the germline ends. The whole variable domain, remainder taken from reference TRBV7-2 and TRBJ1-2, is GAGVSQSPSNKVTEKGKDVELRCDPISGHTALYWYRQSLGQGLEFLIYFQGNSAPDKSGLPSDRFSAERTGGSVSTLTIQRTQQEDSAVYLCASSYPFLSRESGYTFGSGTRLTVV.

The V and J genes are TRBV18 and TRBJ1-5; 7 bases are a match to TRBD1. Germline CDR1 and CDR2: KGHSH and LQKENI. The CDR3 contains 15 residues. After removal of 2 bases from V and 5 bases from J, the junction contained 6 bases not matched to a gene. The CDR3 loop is CASSPIGQGDQPQHF. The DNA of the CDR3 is TGTGCCAGCTCACCAATCGGGCAGGGGGATCAGCCCCAGCATTTT.

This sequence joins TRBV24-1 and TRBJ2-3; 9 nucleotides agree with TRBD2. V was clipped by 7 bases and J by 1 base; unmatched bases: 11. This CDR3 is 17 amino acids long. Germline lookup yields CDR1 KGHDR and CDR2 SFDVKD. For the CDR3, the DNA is TGTGCCACCAGCAACTCCCTTTCTAGCGGGGGCACAGATACGCAGTATTTT. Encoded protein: CATSNSLSSGGTDTQYF.

CDR3 protein: CASSPQSDTQYF. The CDR3, as DNA: TGTGCCAGCAGCCCACAGTCAGATACGCAGTATTTT. The chain carries TRBV7-9 and TRBJ2-3; D not resolved. The CDR3 extends over 12 amino acids. Germline-derived CDR1 and CDR2 are SEHNR and FQNEAQ (reference sequence). The V gene lost 5 bases and the J gene lost 4 bases, with 7 bases spanning the gap.

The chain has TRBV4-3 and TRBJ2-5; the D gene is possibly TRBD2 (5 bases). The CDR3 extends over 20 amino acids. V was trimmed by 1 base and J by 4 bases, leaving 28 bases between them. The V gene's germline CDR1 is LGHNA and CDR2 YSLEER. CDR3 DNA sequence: TGCGCCAGCAGCCAAGGGTTTCGGAACAGCTACCTGGGAGATGGAGAGACCCAGTACTTC. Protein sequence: CASSQGFRNSYLGDGETQYF.

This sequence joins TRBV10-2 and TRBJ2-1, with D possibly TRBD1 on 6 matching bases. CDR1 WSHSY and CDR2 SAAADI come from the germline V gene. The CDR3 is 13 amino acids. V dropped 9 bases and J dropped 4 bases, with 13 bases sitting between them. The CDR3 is CASGGQHYNEQFF. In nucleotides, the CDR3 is TGCGCCAGTGGGGGCCAGCATTACAATGAGCAGTTCTTC.

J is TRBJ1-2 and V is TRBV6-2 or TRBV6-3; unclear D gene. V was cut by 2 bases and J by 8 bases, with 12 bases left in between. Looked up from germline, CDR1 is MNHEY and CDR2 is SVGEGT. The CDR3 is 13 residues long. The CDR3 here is CASSYLTGIGYTF. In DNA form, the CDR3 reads TGTGCCAGCAGTTACCTTACGGGGATCGGCTACACCTTC.

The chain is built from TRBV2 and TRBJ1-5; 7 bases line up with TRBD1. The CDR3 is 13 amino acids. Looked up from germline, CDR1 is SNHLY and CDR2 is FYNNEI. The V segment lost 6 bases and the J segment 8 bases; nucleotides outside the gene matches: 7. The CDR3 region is CASRGQAMEPQHF. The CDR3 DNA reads TGTGCCAGCAGAGGACAGGCCATGGAGCCCCAGCATTTT.

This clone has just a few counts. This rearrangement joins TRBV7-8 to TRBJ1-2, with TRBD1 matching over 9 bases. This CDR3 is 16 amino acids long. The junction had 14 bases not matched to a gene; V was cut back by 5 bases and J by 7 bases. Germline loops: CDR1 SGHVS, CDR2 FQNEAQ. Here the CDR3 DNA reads TGTGCCAGCAGCCCGGACAGGGGTGGGACTTTGGGTGGCTACACCTTC. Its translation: CASSPDRGGTLGGYTF.

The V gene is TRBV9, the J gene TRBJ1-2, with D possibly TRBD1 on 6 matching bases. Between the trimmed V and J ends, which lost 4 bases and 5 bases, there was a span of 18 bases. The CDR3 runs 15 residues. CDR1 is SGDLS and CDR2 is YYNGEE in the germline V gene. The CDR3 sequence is CASSPGTKMGYGYTF. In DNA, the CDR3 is TGTGCCAGCAGCCCAGGGACAAAGATGGGGTATGGCTACACCTTC.

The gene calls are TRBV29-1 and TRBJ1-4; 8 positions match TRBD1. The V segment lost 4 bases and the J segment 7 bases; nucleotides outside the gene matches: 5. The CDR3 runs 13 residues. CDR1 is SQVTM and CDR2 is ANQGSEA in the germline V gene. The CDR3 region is CSVVTGGSEKLFF. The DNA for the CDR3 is TGCAGCGTTGTCACAGGGGGGAGTGAAAAACTGTTTTTT.

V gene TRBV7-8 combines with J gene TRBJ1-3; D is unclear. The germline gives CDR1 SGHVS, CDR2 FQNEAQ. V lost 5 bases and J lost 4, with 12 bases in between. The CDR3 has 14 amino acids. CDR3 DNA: TGTGCCAGCAGCCACCGAGGGTCAGGAAACACCATATATTTT. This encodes CASSHRGSGNTIYF.

CDR3 protein: CASYPGQGANTEAFF. CDR3 DNA: TGTGCCAGCTATCCGGGACAGGGGGCGAACACTGAAGCTTTCTTT. The rearrangement links TRBV2 to TRBJ1-1, with 12 bases that match TRBD1. V shed 8 bases and J 1 base; nucleotides not matched to a gene: 5. This CDR3 has 15 residues. Germline CDR1 and CDR2: SNHLY and FYNNEI.

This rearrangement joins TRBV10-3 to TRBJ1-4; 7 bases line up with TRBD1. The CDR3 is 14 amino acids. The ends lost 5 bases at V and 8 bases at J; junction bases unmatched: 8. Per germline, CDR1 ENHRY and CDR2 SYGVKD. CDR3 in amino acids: CAISPGQQREKLFF. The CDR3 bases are TGTGCCATCAGTCCGGGACAGCAGAGAGAAAAACTGTTTTTT.

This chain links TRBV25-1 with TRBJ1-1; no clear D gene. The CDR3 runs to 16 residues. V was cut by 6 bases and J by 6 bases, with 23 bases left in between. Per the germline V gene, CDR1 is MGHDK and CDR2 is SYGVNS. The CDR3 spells CASSPFVGNGIPEAFF. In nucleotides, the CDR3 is TGTGCCAGCAGCCCCTTTGTGGGAAACGGGATCCCTGAAGCTTTCTTT.

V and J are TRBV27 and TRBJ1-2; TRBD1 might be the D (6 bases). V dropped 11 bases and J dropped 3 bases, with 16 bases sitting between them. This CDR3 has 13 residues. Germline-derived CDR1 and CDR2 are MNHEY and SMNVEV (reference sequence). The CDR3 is CAVRSGQHYGYTF. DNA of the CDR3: TGTGCCGTTAGAAGTGGACAGCACTATGGCTACACCTTC.

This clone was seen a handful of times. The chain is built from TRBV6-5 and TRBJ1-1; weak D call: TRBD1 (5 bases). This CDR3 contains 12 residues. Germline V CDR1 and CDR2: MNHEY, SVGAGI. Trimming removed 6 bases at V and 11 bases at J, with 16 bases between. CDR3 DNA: TGTGCCAGCAGCTACAGGATGCAGAGGGCTTTCTTT. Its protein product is CASSYRMQRAFF.